The 21 T cell receptor beta chains in this list originate from one sample, sequenced in a study of T cells in Graves' hyperthyroidism and ophthalmopathy. The TCR beta CDR3 regions underwent amplification using RNA transcripts as the source. HTBI primers drove first-round RT-PCR of the TCR CDR3. Each CDR3 protein gets one entry after TCRdb re-called the multiplex PCR reads with MiXCR. The table shows 750,000 to 900,000 distinct CDR3 sequences, with 38% occurring only once. The sample consisted of blood. These receptors were taken from a man between 18 and 35 years old with Graves' hyperthyroidism.

Turning to this clonotype: A much larger clone differs by one base, so this may be a read error. The chain couples TRBV10-3 to TRBJ2-7; no reliable D call. Germline V gene lookup returns CDR1 ENHRY and CDR2 SYGVKD. The CDR3 covers 12 residues. CDR3 DNA: TGTGCCATCAGCGGGCCTTCCTACGAGCAGCACTTC. Amino acids: CAISGPSYEQHF.

In regard to this clonotype: The conserved closing phenylalanine or tryptophan is absent in this CDR3, likely reflecting a read error. The chain recombines TRBV7-9 with TRBJ2-5; 7 bases are shared with TRBD2. The V gene end was trimmed by 6 bases and the J gene end by 0 bases; junction bases not matched to a gene: 10. The CDR3 extends over 16 amino acids. Germline lookup yields CDR1 SEHNR and CDR2 FQNEAQ (reference sequence). The CDR3 DNA follows: TGTGCCAGCAGTCCCAATGAGGGGAGGGACCAAGAGACCCAGTACTCC. It codes for CASSPNEGRDQETQYS.

Points on this clonotype: A junction boundary mismatches the germline segment, possibly from a read error. The CDR3 nucleotides are TGTGCCGGCAGTTACAACGACAGGGATGGCTACACCTTC. Translation gives CAGSYNDRDGYTF. V and J are TRBV6-5 and TRBJ1-2, with 7 bases lining up with TRBD1. Looked up from germline, CDR1 is MNHEY and CDR2 is SVGAGI. This CDR3 has 13 amino acids.

The V gene is TRBV2, the J gene TRBJ2-5, with 10 bases lining up with TRBD2. Trimming cost V 5 bases and J 4 bases; bases outside gene matches: 10. This CDR3 is built from 16 residues. CDR1 and CDR2 from the germline V gene are SNHLY and FYNNEI. The CDR3 DNA reads TGTGCCAGCAGTTCCCGAGCGGGGGGGACCGGAGAGACCCAGTACTTC. It codes for CASSSRAGGTGETQYF.

This clonotype was seen many times. The rearrangement uses TRBV19 and TRBJ1-6, with D perhaps TRBD1 (6 bases). Germline CDR1 is LNHDA and CDR2 is SQIVND (reference sequence). CDR3 size: 12 residues. V lost 3 bases to trimming and J lost 9 bases, with 6 bases between them. The DNA of the CDR3 is TGTGCCAGTAGTATCAGGGGTTCACCCCTCCACTTT. Translating it yields CASSIRGSPLHF.

This clonotype occurred once. This sequence joins TRBV24-1 and TRBJ2-2; a possible D gene is TRBD2 (6 bases). CDR3 size: 14 residues. V lost 5 bases and J lost 6, with 12 bases in between. Germline V lookup: CDR1 KGHDR, CDR2 SFDVKD. In DNA, the CDR3 is TGTGCCACCAGTGCCCGGAGGAGGGCCGGGGAGCTGTTTTTT. It yields the protein CATSARRRAGELFF.

In this sample, this clonotype turned up many times. This sequence joins TRBV7-6 and TRBJ2-7; 7 nucleotides match TRBD1. This CDR3 is built from 14 residues. The V and J ends lost 1 base and 5 bases, in that order; junction bases with no gene match: 5. Germline V gives CDR1 SGHVS, CDR2 FNYEAQ. Here the CDR3 reads CASSLGQGVDEQYF. CDR3 DNA: TGTGCCAGCAGCTTAGGACAGGGTGTCGACGAGCAGTACTTC.

Here the CDR3 reads CAISQGANGYTF. The CDR3, as DNA: TGTGCCATCAGTCAGGGGGCAAATGGCTACACCTTC. The V call is TRBV10-3, the J call TRBJ1-2, with TRBD1 matching 8 bases. The V gene's germline CDR1 is ENHRY and CDR2 SYGVKD. The CDR3 length is 12 residues. Losses at the gene ends were 5 bases for V and 6 bases for J; bases not matched to a gene: 2.

The chain has TRBV7-2 and TRBJ1-5; D is perhaps TRBD1 (5 bases). Trimming shortened V by 5 bases and J by 4 bases, and 15 bases separated the two germline ends. This CDR3 comprises 15 residues. Germline V gene data show CDR1 as SGHTA and CDR2 as FQGNSA. CDR3 DNA sequence: TGTGCCAGCAGCCAACGAGGGGATGGTAATCAGCCCCAGCATTTT. This translates into CASSQRGDGNQPQHF.

This clonotype came up a few times. J is TRBJ2-2 and V is TRBV10-3; the match to TRBD1 covers 9 bases. The CDR3 loop spans 16 amino acids. The J segment lost 4 bases and the V segment lost 6 bases, leaving 9 bases of the junction unmatched. CDR1 and CDR2 (germline): ENHRY, SYGVKD. The CDR3 DNA is TGTGCCATCAGATCGTTGTTGGACAGGGGCACCGGGGAGCTGTTTTTT. It translates to CAIRSLLDRGTGELFF.

The rearrangement uses TRBV5-1 and TRBJ1-4, with D tentatively TRBD1 (5 bases). The CDR3 consists of 16 residues. Germline CDR1 SGHRS, CDR2 YFSETQ. V lost 0 bases and J lost 2, with 11 bases in between. DNA of the CDR3: TGCGCCAGCAGCTTGGTCGGGGGGAGTACTAATGAAAAACTGTTTTTT. It specifies CASSLVGGSTNEKLFF.

The CDR3 protein is CSAGDRGYGAFF. As DNA, the CDR3 is TGCAGTGCCGGGGACAGGGGTTACGGAGCTTTCTTT. The chain is built from TRBV20-1 and TRBJ1-1, with TRBD1 matching over 10 bases. Germline CDR1 and CDR2: DFQATT and SNEGSKA (reference sequence). The junction had 8 bases not matched to a gene; V was cut back by 6 bases and J by 10 bases. This CDR3 is 12 amino acids long.

The CDR3 loop reads CASSQTFSYEQYF. Here the CDR3 DNA reads TGTGCCAGCAGCCAAACCTTCTCCTACGAGCAGTACTTC. This chain connects TRBV7-2 to TRBJ2-7, with D hard to call. The germline gives CDR1 SGHTA, CDR2 FQGNSA. Trimming shortened V by 5 bases and J by 0 bases, and 8 bases separated the two germline ends. The length of the CDR3 is 13 residues.

This sequence joins TRBV10-3 and TRBJ1-2; no definite D call. The CDR3 is 14 amino acids. Germline V gene sequence: CDR1 ENHRY, CDR2 SYGVKD. The V end was cut by 8 bases, the J end by 0 bases, with 13 bases between. CDR3 sequence reads: CAIAEQTTNYGYTF. CDR3 DNA: TGTGCCATCGCAGAGCAGACGACTAACTATGGCTACACCTTC.

Only a few counts were recorded for this clonotype. Being one base from a much bigger clone, this may be a read error. The rearrangement links TRBV29-1 to TRBJ2-7, with no clear D. Trimming left V 7 bases short and J 7 bases short, with 17 bases between. The CDR3 loop spans 12 amino acids. Per the germline V gene, CDR1 is SQVTM and CDR2 is ANQGSEA. The CDR3 DNA reads as TGCAGCGCTGGACGTTACGGGTATGAGCAGTACTTC. Amino acids: CSAGRYGYEQYF.

The chain joins TRBV24-1 to TRBJ1-1; D remains ambiguous. Germline V gene sequence: CDR1 KGHDR, CDR2 SFDVKD. V was clipped by 11 bases and J by 0 bases, with 15 bases between them. The CDR3 has 14 residues. This CDR3 is CAKVRPTMNTEAFF. CDR3 nucleotide sequence: TGTGCCAAAGTCCGCCCCACAATGAACACTGAAGCTTTCTTT.

The sample holds many counts of this clonotype. This chain uses TRBV2 with TRBJ1-2; unclear D gene. The CDR3 sequence is 14 residues long. The V gene lost 2 bases and the J gene lost 8 bases, with 15 bases spanning the gap. The V gene's germline CDR1 is SNHLY and CDR2 FYNNEI. CDR3 region: CASSENGRLTGYTF. The CDR3 region has the DNA TGTGCCAGCAGTGAAAACGGACGCCTTACAGGCTACACCTTC.

This clonotype was observed many times. This CDR3 is CASSAGTPQETQYF. The CDR3 DNA sequence: TGTGCCAGCAGTGCCGGGACGCCGCAAGAGACCCAGTACTTC. The chain couples TRBV25-1 to TRBJ2-5, with D perhaps TRBD1 or TRBD2 (5 bases each). The CDR3 sequence is 14 residues long. With 4 bases removed from V and 2 bases from J, the gap between germline ends came to 11 bases. Germline V CDR1 and CDR2: MGHDK, SYGVNS.

This clonotype was counted between two and nine times. The V call is TRBV5-4, the J call TRBJ1-2, with TRBD1 matching 10 bases. Looked up from germline, CDR1 is SGHNT and CDR2 is YYREEE (reference sequence). V was pared by 3 bases and J by 3 bases, with 5 bases of the junction left unmatched. This CDR3 comprises 15 residues. The CDR3 here is CASSWGQGLDYGYTF. The CDR3, as DNA: TGTGCCAGCAGCTGGGGACAGGGGTTGGACTATGGCTACACCTTC.

The chain employs TRBV9 and TRBJ2-7; 7 nucleotides align to TRBD2. The CDR3 contains 15 residues. Per the germline V gene, CDR1 is SGDLS and CDR2 is YYNGEE. After removal of 4 bases from V and 0 bases from J, the junction contained 7 bases not matched to a gene. The CDR3 spells CASSPRGESSYEQYF. The CDR3, as DNA: TGTGCCAGCAGCCCTCGGGGGGAGAGCTCCTACGAGCAGTACTTC.

A few counts support this clonotype. The chain carries TRBV20-1 and TRBJ1-3; D is unclear. CDR3 length equals 16 residues. V shed 2 bases and J shed 0 bases, with 14 bases lying between them. Germline CDR1 DFQATT, CDR2 SNEGSKA (reference sequence). This CDR3 is CSARPPGTNSGNTIYF. DNA for the CDR3: TGCAGTGCTAGACCCCCAGGAACTAACTCTGGAAACACCATATATTTT.